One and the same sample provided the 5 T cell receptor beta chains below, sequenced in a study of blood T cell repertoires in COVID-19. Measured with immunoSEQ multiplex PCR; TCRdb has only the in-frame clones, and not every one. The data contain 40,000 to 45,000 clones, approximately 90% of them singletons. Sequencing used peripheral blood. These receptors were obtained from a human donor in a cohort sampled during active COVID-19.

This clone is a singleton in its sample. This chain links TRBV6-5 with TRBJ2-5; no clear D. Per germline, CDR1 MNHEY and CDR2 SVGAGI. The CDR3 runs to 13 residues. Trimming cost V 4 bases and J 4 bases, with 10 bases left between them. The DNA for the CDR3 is TGTGCCAGCAGTTTGAGGCTGCGAGAGACCCAGTACTTC. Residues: CASSLRLRETQYF.

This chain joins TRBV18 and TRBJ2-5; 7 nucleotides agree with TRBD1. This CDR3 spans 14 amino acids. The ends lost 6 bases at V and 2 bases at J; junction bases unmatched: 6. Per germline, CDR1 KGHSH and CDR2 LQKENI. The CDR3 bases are TGTGCCAGCTCCGTCGACAGGGTTCAAGAGACCCAGTACTTC. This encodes CASSVDRVQETQYF.

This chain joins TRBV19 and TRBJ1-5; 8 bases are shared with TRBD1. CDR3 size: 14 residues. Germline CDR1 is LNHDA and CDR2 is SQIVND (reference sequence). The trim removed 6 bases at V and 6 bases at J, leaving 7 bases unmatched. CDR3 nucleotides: TGTGCCAGTAGGATACGGACAGGGAGTCAGCCCCAGCATTTT. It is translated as CASRIRTGSQPQHF.

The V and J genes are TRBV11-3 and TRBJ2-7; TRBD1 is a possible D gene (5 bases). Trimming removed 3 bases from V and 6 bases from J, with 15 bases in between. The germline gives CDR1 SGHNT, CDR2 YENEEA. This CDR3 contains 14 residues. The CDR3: CASSLNQGLGEQYF. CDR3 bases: TGTGCCAGCAGCTTGAACCAGGGCCTGGGCGAGCAGTACTTC.

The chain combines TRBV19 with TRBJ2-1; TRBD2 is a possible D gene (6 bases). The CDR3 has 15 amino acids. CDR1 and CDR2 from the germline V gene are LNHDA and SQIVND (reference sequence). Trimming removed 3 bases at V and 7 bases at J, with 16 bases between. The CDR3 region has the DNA TGTGCCAGTAGTATTCCGGCGGGGCTAGGGAATGAGCAGTTCTTC. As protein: CASSIPAGLGNEQFF.